This is a list of T cell receptor beta chains from one sample in a study of neoadjuvant anti-PD-1 for oral cavity cancer. The assay was immunoSEQ multiplex PCR, and TCRdb's table has in-frame clones only and misses some. The top ten clones hold roughly 2.4% of a sample with about 15,000 clones, 62% of them seen once. Sequencing used PBMCs, obtained before nivolumab (anti-PD-1) treatment. These receptors were collected from a person between 35 and 79 years old with oral cavity squamous cell carcinoma. Both conserved end residues are part of each CDR3. D genes are given only for firm matches. Size values are once, few and many counts, or a class for expanded clones, and some rows have none.

clone_size	v_call	j_call	d_call	cdr3_nt	cdr3_aa
.	TRBV28	TRBJ1-2	.	TGTGCCAGCAGTTTATGGCGTTGGGGCTACACCTTC	CASSLWRWGYTF
.	TRBV14	TRBJ1-4	.	TGTGCCAGCAGCCAAGAGGAAGGACACTCCTTTGAAAAACTGTTTTTT	CASSQEEGHSFEKLFF
once	TRBV9	TRBJ2-3	.	TGTGCCAGCAGCGTCGACGGGTCCTTAGCTACGCAGTATTTT	CASSVDGSLATQYF
.	TRBV6-5	TRBJ2-1	TRBD2	TGTGCCACCCCTAGCGGCAATGAGCAGTTCTTC	CATPSGNEQFF
.	TRBV9	TRBJ2-3	.	TGTGCCAGCAGCGGGCTACAGGGGAGGGGGACAGATACGCAGTATTTT	CASSGLQGRGTDTQYF
once	TRBV6-5	TRBJ2-1	.	TGTGCCAGCAGTCCGGGCCTCGCGACCCATGAGCAGTTCTTC	CASSPGLATHEQFF
.	TRBV9	TRBJ2-5	.	TGTGCCAGCAGCGGGGGAGGGGGTCAAGAGACCCAGTACTTC	CASSGGGGQETQYF
.	TRBV29-1	TRBJ2-2	.	TGCAGCAAACTCAACGGGACCGAGGCGAACACCGGGGAGCTGTTTTTT	CSKLNGTEANTGELFF
.	TRBV5-5	TRBJ2-3	TRBD2	TGTGCCAGCAGCTTGGAACCTAGCGGGAGGGCCGGGGATACGCAGTATTTT	CASSLEPSGRAGDTQYF
.	TRBV28	TRBJ2-7	.	TGTGCCAGCAGTTTGGAGGGCTACGAGCAGTACTTC	CASSLEGYEQYF
.	TRBV6-6	TRBJ1-1	TRBD1	TGTGCCAGCGAGTTAGGACAGGGCGTTTTGTCGACTGAAGCTTTCTTT	CASELGQGVLSTEAFF
.	TRBV7-9	TRBJ1-1	TRBD1	TGTGCCAGCAGCCCGGACAGGGAGCCCATCGAAGCTTTCTTT	CASSPDREPIEAFF
.	TRBV2	TRBJ1-6	TRBD1	TGTGCCAGCAGCATGGGGCAGGGGGAGAGGTCCTATAATTCACCCCTCCACTTT	CASSMGQGERSYNSPLHF
.	TRBV30	TRBJ1-6	.	TGTGCCTGGAGTGTACACTCAGGAGGGGATTCACCCCTCCACTTT	CAWSVHSGGDSPLHF
few	TRBV2	TRBJ1-1	.	TGTGCCAGCCTAAGAGGGGCCTCGGAAGGTTTCTTT	CASLRGASEGFF
.	TRBV14	TRBJ1-1	TRBD1	TGTGCCAGCAACCAGGGGGGCACTGAAGCTTTCTTT	CASNQGGTEAFF
.	TRBV20-1	TRBJ2-5	.	TGCAGTGGAGCAGAAGAGACCCAGTACTTC	CSGAEETQYF
.	TRBV6-1	TRBJ1-2	TRBD1	TGTGCCAGCAGTGTTGGGACAGGGGGTGGCTACACCTTC	CASSVGTGGGYTF
.	TRBV7-3	TRBJ1-1	.	TGTGCCAGCAGCTTAATGAGGACGGGCAGTGAAGCTTTCTTT	CASSLMRTGSEAFF
medium-sized	TRBV19	TRBJ1-1	TRBD1	TGTGCCAGTAGTATCGGGGGACAGGGGGCCACTGAAGCTTTCTTT	CASSIGGQGATEAFF
.	TRBV5-5	TRBJ2-3	TRBD2	TGTGCCAGCAGCTTGGCCGGGAAGACTAGCGGGAGCACAGATACGCAGTATTTT	CASSLAGKTSGSTDTQYF
.	TRBV27	TRBJ2-2	.	TGTGCCAGCAGTTTGGGGGGCACCGGGGAGCTGTTTTTT	CASSLGGTGELFF
.	TRBV5-1	TRBJ2-3	TRBD2	TGCGCCAGCAGCTTGGGACTAGCGGGAGATCACTGGGGCACAGATACGCAGTATTTT	CASSLGLAGDHWGTDTQYF
.	TRBV6-1	TRBJ1-1	.	TGTGCCAGCAGTGAAGGTTCCTGGAACACTGAAGCTTTCTTT	CASSEGSWNTEAFF
.	TRBV7-8	TRBJ2-2	.	TGTGCTTTTGCCCCGCTAGAAACCACCGGGGAGCTGTTTTTT	CAFAPLETTGELFF
.	TRBV28	TRBJ1-1	TRBD1	TGTGCCAGCAGTTTAGACAGGGTTGTCACTGAAGCTTTCTTT	CASSLDRVVTEAFF
.	TRBV27	TRBJ2-7	TRBD2	TGTGCCAGCAGTTTATCGATCGGGGGGGAGCAGTACTTC	CASSLSIGGEQYF
.	TRBV10-3	TRBJ2-7	TRBD1	TGTGCCATCATGGACAGGAACTACGAGCAGTACTTC	CAIMDRNYEQYF
.	TRBV5-5	TRBJ2-4	.	TGTGCCAGCAGCTTGATGTCGGGGAGCCTAGCCAAAAACATTCAGTACTTC	CASSLMSGSLAKNIQYF
.	TRBV25-1	TRBJ2-1	TRBD2	TGTGCCAGCAGTGCGACTAGCGGGAGGTCCTACAATGAGCAGTTCTTC	CASSATSGRSYNEQFF